The present TCR beta chain was sequenced within a study of T cells in Graves' hyperthyroidism and ophthalmopathy. It was RNA transcripts that yielded the amplified TCR beta CDR3 regions. Researchers ran a first-round RT-PCR on the TCR CDR3 using the HTBI primer set. TCRdb re-called the multiplex PCR reads with MiXCR, one entry per CDR3 protein. Of about 400,000 distinct CDR3 sequences in the sample, about 15% were seen once. Study-level results: Ophthalmopathy, which appeared later, was predicted by the model a median about 6.8 months before onset.

V gave up 6 bases and J gave up 4 bases, with 28 bases separating them. CDR1 is DFQATT, CDR2 SNEGSKA, per germline (reference sequence). The CDR3 length is 17 residues. As regards this clonotype: Its antigen is still unknown.

Absence of ophthalmopathy progression within 18 months defined stable Graves' hyperthyroidism. The sequencing sample was made of blood. The origin of this receptor is a woman in her 30s with Graves' hyperthyroidism. The chain employs TRBV20-1 and TRBJ2-7; a weak D match, TRBD2 (8 bases). CDR3 loop: CSARGSVGRADEYEQYF. The CDR3, as DNA: TGCAGTGCCAGGGGGTCCGTCGGGAGGGCCGATGAGTACGAGCAGTACTTC.